Listed below are T cell receptor beta chains from one sample, sequenced in a study of siplizumab effects on memory and regulatory T cells. The data were produced by immunoSEQ multiplex PCR, yet TCRdb's version contains in-frame clones alone and is incomplete. Of tens of thousands of clones listed, 91% were seen once; the top ten hold approximately 31%. What was sequenced was CD8+ T cells sorted from blood. The receptors derive from a human donor in good health. Both conserved end residues are part of each CDR3. Fields, in order: D gene, clone size, J gene, V gene, CDR3 DNA, CDR3 protein. A D gene is named only where the DNA matches it firmly. Size is omitted from some rows. Given values are once, few, many or a class for expanded clones.

>-|-|TRBJ1-3|TRBV19
TGTGCCAGTACCCATACAGGGCTCTCTGGAAACACCATATATTTT
CASTHTGLSGNTIYF
>-|-|TRBJ2-1|TRBV11-1
TGTGCCAGCAGCCCCTCGGACGGGGTAAATGAGCAGTTCTTC
CASSPSDGVNEQFF
>-|-|TRBJ2-7|TRBV5-1
TGCGCCAGCAGCTTGGTAGGGACACCGAATTACTACGAGCAGTACTTC
CASSLVGTPNYYEQYF
>TRBD1|-|TRBJ2-7|TRBV4-1
TGCGCCAGCAGCCTGGGACAGGGGGCAAGTGAGCAGTACTTC
CASSLGQGASEQYF
>TRBD1|once|TRBJ1-2|TRBV6-5
TGTGCCAGCAGGGACAGGGAAGGCTATGGCTACACCTTC
CASRDREGYGYTF
>TRBD2|-|TRBJ2-1|TRBV7-2
TGTGCCAGCAGCTACGAACCGGGGGGGCTCTACAATGAGCAGTTCTTC
CASSYEPGGLYNEQFF
>-|once|TRBJ1-2|TRBV10-1
TGCGCCAGCAGTGAGTCAAGACTCCGCGAGTATGGCTACACCTTC
CASSESRLREYGYTF
>TRBD2|-|TRBJ2-1|TRBV19
TGTGCCAGTAGTTGGTCTAGCGGGCTTCACTCCTACAATGAGCAGTTCTTC
CASSWSSGLHSYNEQFF
>TRBD1|once|TRBJ2-3|TRBV30
TGTGCCTGGAGCGGTACAGGGGGTGGCGATACGCAGTATTTT
CAWSGTGGGDTQYF
>-|-|TRBJ2-3|TRBV19
TGTGCCAGTAACGGTGATACGCAGTATTTT
CASNGDTQYF
>-|-|TRBJ2-7|TRBV4-2
TGTGCCAGCGATTCGGGATGGGAGCAGTACTTC
CASDSGWEQYF
>TRBD2|-|TRBJ2-2|TRBV14
TGTGCCAGCAGCCCATTAGCGGGAGCGAACACCGGGGAGCTGTTTTTT
CASSPLAGANTGELFF
>-|-|TRBJ1-2|TRBV6-6
TGTGCCAGCAGTTACTCCCCTTCAGGCCCAGACTATGGCTACACCTTC
CASSYSPSGPDYGYTF
>-|-|TRBJ2-1|TRBV27
TGTGCCAGCAGTTTATCGAGTGGCGGCTCCTACAATGAGCAGTTCTTC
CASSLSSGGSYNEQFF
>-|-|TRBJ1-3|TRBV11-2
TGTGCCAGCAGCTTAGAGGGAAACACCATATATTTT
CASSLEGNTIYF
>-|-|TRBJ1-1|TRBV7-9
TGTGCCAGCAGCCCAAGAGGGGGGTTAACTGAAGCTTTCTTT
CASSPRGGLTEAFF
>-|-|TRBJ2-7|TRBV6-6
TGTGCCAGCAGTTACTATTTACTATCCTCCTACGAGCAGTACTTC
CASSYYLLSSYEQYF
>TRBD1|-|TRBJ1-1|TRBV4-2
TGTGCCAGCAGCCAAGGACAGGGAGGGTACACTGAAGCTTTCTTT
CASSQGQGGYTEAFF
>-|-|TRBJ2-1|TRBV9
TGTGCCAGCAGCGTAGTGCCTAGCGAGTACAATGAGCAGTTCTTC
CASSVVPSEYNEQFF
>-|-|TRBJ1-1|TRBV2
TGTGCCAGCATCCACGGGACGCGGCTTTGGACTGAAGCTTTCTTT
CASIHGTRLWTEAFF
>-|-|TRBJ2-7|TRBV5-1
TGCGCCAGCAGCATCAATGCCGGGACACCTTACTACGAGCAGTACTTC
CASSINAGTPYYEQYF
>-|-|TRBJ2-3|TRBV11-3
TGTGCCAGCAGCTCCGGGACCTCAGATACGCAGTGTTTT
CASSSGTSDTQCF
>TRBD2|-|TRBJ2-3|TRBV14
TGTGCCAGCAGCCAAGATGGGACTAGCGGGGTCACAGATACGCAGTATTTT
CASSQDGTSGVTDTQYF
>TRBD1|once|TRBJ2-1|TRBV7-9
TGTGCCAGCAGCCTCCGGGACAGGGGGGACAATGAGCAGTTCTTC
CASSLRDRGDNEQFF
>-|-|TRBJ1-1|TRBV4-1
TGCGCCAGCAGCCAAGTGATGAACACTGAAGCTTTCTTT
CASSQVMNTEAFF
>-|-|TRBJ2-1|TRBV5-1
TGCGCCAGCAGCTTGAACTACTCCCCGGGGAATGAGCAGTTCTTC
CASSLNYSPGNEQFF
>-|-|TRBJ2-1|TRBV7-2
TGTGCCAGCAGCATTGACTGGAGCTCCTACAATGAGCAGTTCTTC
CASSIDWSSYNEQFF
>-|-|TRBJ1-4|TRBV5-1
TGCGCCAGCAGCTTGGGACAATGGGACGCCTTTGCAACTAATGAAAAACTGTTTTTT
CASSLGQWDAFATNEKLFF
>TRBD2|-|TRBJ2-7|TRBV5-4
TGTGCCAGCAGCGGAACTAGCGGTGGATACTACGAGCAGTACTTC
CASSGTSGGYYEQYF
>TRBD1|-|TRBJ1-6|TRBV5-8
TGTGCCAGCAGCTTCCGGACAGGGGATTATTCACCCCTCCACTTT
CASSFRTGDYSPLHF
>TRBD2|-|TRBJ2-7|TRBV5-1
TGCGCCAGCAGCCAAGCGGGGCTCATCTACGAGCAGTACTTC
CASSQAGLIYEQYF
>-|-|TRBJ2-7|TRBV6-5
TGTGCCAGCAGTTACACCTACGAGCAGTACTTC
CASSYTYEQYF
>TRBD1|-|TRBJ2-7|TRBV6-1
TGTGCCAGCAGTGATAGGACAGGGGGGGCCTACGAGCAGTACTTC
CASSDRTGGAYEQYF
>-|-|TRBJ2-7|TRBV5-5
TGTGCCAGCAGCTCGGTTTGGGGAGCCCCCTACGAGCAGTACTTC
CASSSVWGAPYEQYF
>-|-|TRBJ1-1|TRBV10-3
TGTGCCATCAGTGAGGAGACACGAGGGAGGAACACTGAAGCTTTCTTT
CAISEETRGRNTEAFF
>-|-|TRBJ2-3|TRBV27
TGTGCCAGCAGTTTGCAGGGTGGCACAGATACGCAGTATTTT
CASSLQGGTDTQYF
>TRBD2|-|TRBJ2-2|TRBV29-1
TGCAGCGTTGAGGGACTAGCGGGGAACACCGGGGAGCTGTTTTTT
CSVEGLAGNTGELFF